In this sample, the clone carrying this T cell receptor beta chain turned up many times. Germline CDR1 and CDR2: SEHNR and FQNEAQ (reference sequence). The CDR3 length is 15 residues. Trimming at V came to 3 bases and at J to 3 bases, leaving 6 bases not matched to a gene. The data derive from a study of early T cells in non-severe SARS-CoV-2 infection. From the 5' RACE reads, TCRdb called clonotypes with MiXCR, one entry per CDR3 protein. The table includes approximately 33,000 distinct CDR3 sequences, roughly 4% detected once. The chain couples TRBV7-9 to TRBJ2-7; 9 positions agree with TRBD2. The sequenced sample consisted of whole blood. The receptor's source is an adult who was a healthcare worker with PCR-confirmed SARS-CoV-2 infection or an uninfected control (not recorded which). The CDR3 DNA reads TGTGCCAGCAGCTTCCCCACTAGCGGGTACTACGAGCAGTACTTC. Translated: CASSFPTSGYYEQYF.